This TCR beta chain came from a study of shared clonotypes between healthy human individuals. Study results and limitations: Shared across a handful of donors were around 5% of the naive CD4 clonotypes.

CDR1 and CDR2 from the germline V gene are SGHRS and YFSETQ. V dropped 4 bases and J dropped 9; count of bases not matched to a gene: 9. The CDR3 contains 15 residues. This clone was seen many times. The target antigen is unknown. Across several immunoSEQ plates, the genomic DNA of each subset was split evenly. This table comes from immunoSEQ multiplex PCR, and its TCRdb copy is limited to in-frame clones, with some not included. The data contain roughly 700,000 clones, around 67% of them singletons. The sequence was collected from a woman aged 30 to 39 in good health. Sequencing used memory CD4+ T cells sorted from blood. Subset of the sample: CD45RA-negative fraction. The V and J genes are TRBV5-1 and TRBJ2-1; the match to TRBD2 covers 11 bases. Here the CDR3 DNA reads TGCGCCAGCAGCCCTGTAGCGGGAGGGCAAAGTGAGCAGTTCTTC. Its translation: CASSPVAGGQSEQFF.